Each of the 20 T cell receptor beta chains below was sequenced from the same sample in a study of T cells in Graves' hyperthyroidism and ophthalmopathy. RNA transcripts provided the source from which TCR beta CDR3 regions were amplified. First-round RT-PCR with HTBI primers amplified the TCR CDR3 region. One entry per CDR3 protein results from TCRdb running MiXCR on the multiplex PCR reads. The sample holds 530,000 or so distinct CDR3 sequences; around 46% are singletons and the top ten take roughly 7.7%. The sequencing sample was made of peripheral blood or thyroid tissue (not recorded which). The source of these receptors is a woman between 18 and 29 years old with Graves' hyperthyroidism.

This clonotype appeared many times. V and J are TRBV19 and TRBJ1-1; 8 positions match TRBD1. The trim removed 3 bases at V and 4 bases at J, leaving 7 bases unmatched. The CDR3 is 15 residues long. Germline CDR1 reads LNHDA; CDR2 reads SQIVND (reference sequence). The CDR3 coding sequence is TGTGCCAGTAGTATGTGGGATGACAGGGGCACTGAAGCTTTCTTT. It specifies CASSMWDDRGTEAFF.

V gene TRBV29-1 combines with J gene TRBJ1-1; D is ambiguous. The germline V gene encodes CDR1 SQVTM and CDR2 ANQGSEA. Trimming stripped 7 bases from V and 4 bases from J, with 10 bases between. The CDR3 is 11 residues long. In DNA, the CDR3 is TGCAGCGAGGGTGTCGGCACTGAAGCTTTCTTT. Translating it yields CSEGVGTEAFF.

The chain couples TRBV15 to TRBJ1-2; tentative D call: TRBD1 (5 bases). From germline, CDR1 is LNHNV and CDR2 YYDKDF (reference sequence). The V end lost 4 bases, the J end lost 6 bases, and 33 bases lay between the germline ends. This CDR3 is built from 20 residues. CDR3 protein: CATSKSGSGANVLTSDGYTF. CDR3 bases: TGTGCCACCAGCAAGAGCGGCTCTGGGGCCAACGTCCTGACTTCGGATGGCTACACCTTC.

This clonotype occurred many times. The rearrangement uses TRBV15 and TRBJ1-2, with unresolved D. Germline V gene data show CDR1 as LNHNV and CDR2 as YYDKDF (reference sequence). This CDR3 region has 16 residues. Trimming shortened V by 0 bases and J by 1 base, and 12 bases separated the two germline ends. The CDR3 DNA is TGTGCCACCAGCAGAGAAACCCAGCCGGGTAACTATGGCTACACCTTC. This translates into CATSRETQPGNYGYTF.

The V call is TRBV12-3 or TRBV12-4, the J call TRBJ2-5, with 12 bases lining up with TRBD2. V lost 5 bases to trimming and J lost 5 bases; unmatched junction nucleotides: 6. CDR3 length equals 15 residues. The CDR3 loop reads CASSALAGGRETQYF. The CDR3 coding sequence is TGTGCCAGCAGTGCCCTAGCGGGAGGGCGCGAGACCCAGTACTTC.

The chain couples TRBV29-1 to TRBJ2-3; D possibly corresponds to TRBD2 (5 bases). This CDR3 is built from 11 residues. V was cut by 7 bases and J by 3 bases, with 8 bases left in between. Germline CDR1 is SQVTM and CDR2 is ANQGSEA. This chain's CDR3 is CSADFTDTQYF. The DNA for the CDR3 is TGCAGCGCGGACTTTACAGATACGCAGTATTTT.

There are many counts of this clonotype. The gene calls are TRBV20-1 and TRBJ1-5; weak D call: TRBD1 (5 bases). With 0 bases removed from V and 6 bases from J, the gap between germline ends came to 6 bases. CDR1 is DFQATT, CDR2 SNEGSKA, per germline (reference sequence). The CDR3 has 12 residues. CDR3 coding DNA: TGCAGTGCTAGAGATAGGGGTCAGCCCCAGCATTTT. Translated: CSARDRGQPQHF.

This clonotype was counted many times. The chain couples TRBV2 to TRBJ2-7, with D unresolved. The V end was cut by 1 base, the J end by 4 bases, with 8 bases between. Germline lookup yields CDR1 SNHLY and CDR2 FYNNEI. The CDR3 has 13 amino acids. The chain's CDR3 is CASSEGGNYEQYF. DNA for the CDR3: TGTGCCAGCAGTGAAGGCGGCAATTACGAGCAGTACTTC.

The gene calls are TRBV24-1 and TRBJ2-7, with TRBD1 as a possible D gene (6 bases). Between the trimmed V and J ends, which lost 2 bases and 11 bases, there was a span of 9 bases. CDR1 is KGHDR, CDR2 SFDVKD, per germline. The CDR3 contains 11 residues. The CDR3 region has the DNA TGTGCCACCAGTGATTACGGGACAAAGTACTTC. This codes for CATSDYGTKYF.

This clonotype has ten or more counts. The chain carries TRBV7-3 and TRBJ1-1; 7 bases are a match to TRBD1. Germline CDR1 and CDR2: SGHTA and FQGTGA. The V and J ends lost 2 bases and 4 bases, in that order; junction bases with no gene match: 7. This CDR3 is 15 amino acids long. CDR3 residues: CASSLEGALGTEAFF. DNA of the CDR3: TGTGCCAGCAGCTTAGAGGGGGCGCTGGGCACTGAAGCTTTCTTT.

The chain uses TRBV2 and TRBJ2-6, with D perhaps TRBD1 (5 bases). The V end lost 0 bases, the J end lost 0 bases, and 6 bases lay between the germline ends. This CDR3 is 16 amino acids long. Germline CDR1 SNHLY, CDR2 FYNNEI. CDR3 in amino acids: CASSEAQGSGANVLTF. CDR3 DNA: TGTGCCAGCAGTGAAGCGCAGGGCTCTGGGGCCAACGTCCTGACTTTC.

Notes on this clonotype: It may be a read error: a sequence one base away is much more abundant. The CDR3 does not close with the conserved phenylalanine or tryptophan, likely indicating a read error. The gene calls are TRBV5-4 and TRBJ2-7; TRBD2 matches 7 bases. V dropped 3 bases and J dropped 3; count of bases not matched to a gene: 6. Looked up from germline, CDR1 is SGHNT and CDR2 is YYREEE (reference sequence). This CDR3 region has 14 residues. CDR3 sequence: CASSSGTKDYEQYL. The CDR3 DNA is TGTGCCAGCAGCTCCGGGACTAAGGACTACGAGCAGTACCTC.

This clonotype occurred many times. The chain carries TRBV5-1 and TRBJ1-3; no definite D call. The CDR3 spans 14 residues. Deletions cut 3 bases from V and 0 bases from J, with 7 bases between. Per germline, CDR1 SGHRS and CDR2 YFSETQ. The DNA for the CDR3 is TGCGCCAGCAGCTCCGACACCTCTGGAAACACCATATATTTT. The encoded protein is CASSSDTSGNTIYF.

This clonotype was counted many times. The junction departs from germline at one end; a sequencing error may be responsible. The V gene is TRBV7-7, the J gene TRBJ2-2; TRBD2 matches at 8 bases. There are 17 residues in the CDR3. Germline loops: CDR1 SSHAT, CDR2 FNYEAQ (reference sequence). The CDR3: CASSLAVTSVNTGELFF. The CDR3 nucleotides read TGTGCTAGCAGCTTAGCGGTGACTAGCGTAAACACCGGGGAGCTGTTTTTT.

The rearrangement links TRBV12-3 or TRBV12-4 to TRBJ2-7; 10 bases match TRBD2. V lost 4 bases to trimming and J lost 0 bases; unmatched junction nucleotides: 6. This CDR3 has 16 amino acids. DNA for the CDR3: TGTGCCAGCAGTTCCACTAGCGGGAAGAGCTCCTACGAGCAGTACTTC. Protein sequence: CASSSTSGKSSYEQYF.

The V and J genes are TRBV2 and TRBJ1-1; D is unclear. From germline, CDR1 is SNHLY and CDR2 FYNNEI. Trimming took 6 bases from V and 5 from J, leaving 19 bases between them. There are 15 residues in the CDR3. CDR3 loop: CASSQEGTVGTEAFF. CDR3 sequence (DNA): TGTGCCAGCAGCCAAGAGGGAACAGTCGGGACTGAAGCTTTCTTT.

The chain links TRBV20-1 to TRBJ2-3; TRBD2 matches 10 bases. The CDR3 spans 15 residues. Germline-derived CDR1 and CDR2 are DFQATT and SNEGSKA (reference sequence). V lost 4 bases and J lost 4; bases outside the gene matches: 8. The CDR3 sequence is CSATHEREGPDTQYF. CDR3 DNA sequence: TGCAGTGCTACCCACGAGCGGGAGGGACCAGATACGCAGTATTTT.

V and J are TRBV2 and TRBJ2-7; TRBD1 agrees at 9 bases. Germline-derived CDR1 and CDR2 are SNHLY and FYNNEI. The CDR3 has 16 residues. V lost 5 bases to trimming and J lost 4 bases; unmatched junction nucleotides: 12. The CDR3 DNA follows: TGTGCCAGCAGTACACAGGGGGCGGGAGTGACATACGAGCAGTACTTC. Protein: CASSTQGAGVTYEQYF.

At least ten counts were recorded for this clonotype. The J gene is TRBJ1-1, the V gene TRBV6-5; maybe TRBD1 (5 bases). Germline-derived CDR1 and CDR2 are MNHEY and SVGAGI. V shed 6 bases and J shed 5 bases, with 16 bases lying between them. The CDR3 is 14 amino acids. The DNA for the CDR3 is TGTGCCAGCAGATCTTCAGGGAGTAGGACTGAAGCTTTCTTT. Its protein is CASRSSGSRTEAFF.

CDR3 loop: CASSPLIGTSVTGELFF. The CDR3 bases are TGTGCCAGCAGCCCTTTAATAGGGACTAGCGTCACCGGGGAGCTGTTTTTT. This chain uses TRBV2 with TRBJ2-2, with 10 bases lining up with TRBD2. Germline CDR1 reads SNHLY; CDR2 reads FYNNEI. The CDR3 has 17 amino acids. Trimming took 6 bases from V and 4 from J; bases not matched to a gene: 11. Variable domain in full (rest from reference TRBV2 and TRBJ2-2): EPEVTQTPSHQVTQMGQEVILRCVPISNHLYFYWYRQILGQKVEFLVSFYNNEISEKSEIFDDQFSVERPDGSNFTLKIRSTKLEDSAMYFCASSPLIGTSVTGELFFGEGSRLTVL.